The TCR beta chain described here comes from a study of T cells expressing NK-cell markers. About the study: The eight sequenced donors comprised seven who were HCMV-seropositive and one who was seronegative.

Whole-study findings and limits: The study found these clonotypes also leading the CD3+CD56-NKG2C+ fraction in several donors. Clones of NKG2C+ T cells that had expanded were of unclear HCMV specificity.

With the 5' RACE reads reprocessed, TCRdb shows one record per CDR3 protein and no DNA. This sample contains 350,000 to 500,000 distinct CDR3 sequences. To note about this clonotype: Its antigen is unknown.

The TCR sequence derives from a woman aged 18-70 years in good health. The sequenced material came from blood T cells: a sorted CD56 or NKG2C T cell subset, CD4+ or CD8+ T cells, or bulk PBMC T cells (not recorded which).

The CDR3 here is CSVGGAGGYTF. The J gene is TRBJ1-2, the V gene TRBV29-1. Germline assignment: CDR1 SQVTM and CDR2 ANQGSEA. This CDR3 spans 11 amino acids.